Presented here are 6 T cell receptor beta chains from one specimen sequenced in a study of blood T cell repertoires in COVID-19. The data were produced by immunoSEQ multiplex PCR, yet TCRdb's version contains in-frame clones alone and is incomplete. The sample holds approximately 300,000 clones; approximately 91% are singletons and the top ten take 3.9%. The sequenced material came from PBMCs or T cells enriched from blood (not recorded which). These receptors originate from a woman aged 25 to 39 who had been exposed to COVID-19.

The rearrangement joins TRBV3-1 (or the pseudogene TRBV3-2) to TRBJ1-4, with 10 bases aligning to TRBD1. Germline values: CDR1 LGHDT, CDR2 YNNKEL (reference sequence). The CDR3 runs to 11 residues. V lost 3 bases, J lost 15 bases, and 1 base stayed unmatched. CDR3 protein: CASSHGQGVFF. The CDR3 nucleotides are TGTGCCAGCAGCCATGGACAGGGGGTGTTTTTT.

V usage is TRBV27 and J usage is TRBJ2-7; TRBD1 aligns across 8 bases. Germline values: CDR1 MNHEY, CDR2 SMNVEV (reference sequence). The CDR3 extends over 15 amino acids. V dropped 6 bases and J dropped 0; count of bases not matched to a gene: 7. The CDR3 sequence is CASSLRGPISYEQYF. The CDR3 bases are TGTGCCAGCAGCCTCAGGGGGCCCATCTCCTACGAGCAGTACTTC.

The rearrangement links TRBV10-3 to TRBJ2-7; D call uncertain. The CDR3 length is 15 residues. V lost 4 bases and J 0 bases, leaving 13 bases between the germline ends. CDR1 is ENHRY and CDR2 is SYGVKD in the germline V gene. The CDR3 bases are TGTGCCATCAGTGGGTACTCCTATTCCTCCTACGAGCAGTACTTC. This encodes CAISGYSYSSYEQYF.

The CDR3 DNA reads as TGTGCCAGCAGTCCTACTACGGGGGACAGGGTAAAGGGAAAGGACTACACCTTC. Amino acid sequence: CASSPTTGDRVKGKDYTF. The chain is built from TRBV6-6 and TRBJ1-2; 9 nucleotides align to TRBD1. The V and J ends lost 5 bases and 10 bases, in that order; junction bases with no gene match: 23. The germline CDR1 and CDR2 sequences are MNHNY and SVGAGI (reference sequence). This CDR3 contains 18 residues.

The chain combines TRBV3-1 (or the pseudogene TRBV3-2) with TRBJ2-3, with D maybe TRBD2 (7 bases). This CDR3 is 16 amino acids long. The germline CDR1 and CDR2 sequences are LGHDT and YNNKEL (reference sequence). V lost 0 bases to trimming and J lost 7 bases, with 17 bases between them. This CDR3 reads CASSQDRSGGRNTQYF. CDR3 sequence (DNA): TGTGCCAGCAGCCAAGATCGGTCGGGGGGCCGGAATACGCAGTATTTT.

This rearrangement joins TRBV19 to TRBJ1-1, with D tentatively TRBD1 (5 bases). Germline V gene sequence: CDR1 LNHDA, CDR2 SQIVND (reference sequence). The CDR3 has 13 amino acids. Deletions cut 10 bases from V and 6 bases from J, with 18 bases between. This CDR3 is CATQPGGGSEAFF. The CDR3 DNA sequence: TGTGCCACTCAACCCGGGGGGGGATCTGAAGCTTTCTTT.